Below, 8 T cell receptor beta chains from the same sample are listed, as sequenced in a study of shared clonotypes between healthy human individuals. The table came from immunoSEQ multiplex PCR; TCRdb's copy has only in-frame clones and leaves some out. The data show 780,000 or so clones, approximately 77% seen once. Sequenced: memory CD4+ T cells sorted from blood. The subset is: CD45RA-negative fraction. All receptors derive from a woman aged 30 to 39 in good health.

This clone was picked up one time. CDR3 bases: TGTGCCAGCAGGCCCTATAATGAGGGTTCGGGTGAGCAGTTCTTC. It encodes CASRPYNEGSGEQFF. The rearrangement links TRBV28 to TRBJ2-1; tentatively, D is TRBD2 (5 bases). This CDR3 region has 15 residues. CDR1 and CDR2 (germline): MDHEN, SYDVKM. Between the trimmed V and J ends, which lost 6 bases and 9 bases, there was a span of 21 bases.

The chain recombines TRBV5-1 with TRBJ2-1; 10 nucleotides align to TRBD1. This CDR3 region has 15 residues. Germline CDR1 and CDR2: SGHRS and YFSETQ. The V gene end was trimmed by 0 bases and the J gene end by 8 bases; junction bases not matched to a gene: 5. In DNA, the CDR3 is TGCGCCAGCAGCTTGGAGGGACAGGGGTATTATGAGCAGTTCTTC. Protein: CASSLEGQGYYEQFF.

This clone appeared a single time. The rearrangement links TRBV2 to TRBJ1-1; 9 bases match TRBD1. The trim removed 7 bases at V and 1 base at J, leaving 10 bases unmatched. The CDR3 sequence is 16 residues long. The V gene's germline CDR1 is SNHLY and CDR2 FYNNEI. The CDR3 spells CASTRQGGWGNTEAFF. The DNA of the CDR3 is TGTGCCAGCACACGACAGGGGGGTTGGGGGAACACTGAAGCTTTCTTT.

This chain connects TRBV2 to TRBJ1-5; the D is unclear. Germline CDR1 SNHLY, CDR2 FYNNEI. Trimming removed 4 bases from V and 2 bases from J, with 12 bases in between. The CDR3 has 15 amino acids. The CDR3 loop reads CASSVLPVGNQPQHF. DNA for the CDR3: TGTGCCAGCAGTGTTCTCCCCGTGGGCAATCAGCCCCAGCATTTT.

The V call is TRBV21-1, the J call TRBJ2-3; the table names TRBD2, a call not compared with the DNA. TRBV21-1 is a pseudogene segment. There are 13 residues in the CDR3. CDR3 DNA: TGTGCCAGCAGCAGACTAGAGGCAGATACGCAGTATTTT. This sequence encodes CASSRLEADTQYF.

This chain links TRBV6-5 with TRBJ2-7, with 10 bases matching TRBD1. Germline loops: CDR1 MNHEY, CDR2 SVGAGI. The CDR3 has 14 residues. The junction had 10 bases not matched to a gene; V was cut back by 5 bases and J by 9 bases. The CDR3 bases are TGTGCCAGCAGTACGCCGGGACAGGGGCCCGGGCAGTACTTC. This translates into CASSTPGQGPGQYF.

This clone was observed a few times. This rearrangement joins TRBV10-3 to TRBJ2-7; the match to TRBD1 covers 9 bases. Trimming cost V 3 bases and J 7 bases; bases outside gene matches: 10. Germline V gives CDR1 ENHRY, CDR2 SYGVKD. The CDR3 is 15 residues long. DNA of the CDR3: TGTGCCATCAGTGACAGGGGACAGGGTGTGTTGGAGCAGTACTTC. Its protein product is CAISDRGQGVLEQYF.

This clone was seen a few times. Other DNA sequences of this sample code for an identical CDR3. The rearrangement joins TRBV5-1 to TRBJ2-7, with 12 bases fitting TRBD2. This CDR3 has 14 residues. Germline V gene lookup returns CDR1 SGHRS and CDR2 YFSETQ. V lost 3 bases to trimming and J lost 6 bases; unmatched junction nucleotides: 4. The DNA for the CDR3 is TGCGCCAGCAGCTCCGGGACTAGCGGGCTCGAGCAGTACTTC. Amino acid sequence: CASSSGTSGLEQYF.